This T cell receptor beta chain was profiled in a study of shared clonotypes between healthy human individuals. The V gene lost 5 bases and the J gene lost 4 bases, with 13 bases spanning the gap. Germline V lookup: CDR1 SGHTA, CDR2 FQGNSA. CDR3 length: 14 amino acids. Running of the assay took place at deep level. Genomic DNA (from each subset) was split evenly across several immunoSEQ plates. The method was immunoSEQ multiplex PCR; TCRdb's version includes in-frame clones alone and lacks a portion of them. The repertoire has around 510,000 clones, about 96% of them found once; the top ten carry approximately 0.067%. Findings and caveats of the study: Non-shared clonotypes had lower generation probabilities than clonotypes shared by all four sorted-subset donors.

This clone was seen only once. Its antigen remains unidentified. This rearrangement joins TRBV7-2 to TRBJ2-3; D gene ambiguous. The sample consisted of naive CD4+ T cells sorted from blood. Subset indicated: CD45RA+ positively selected. The source of this sequence is a woman aged 25 to 39 in good health. Here the CDR3 reads CASSAQFGPDTQYF. CDR3 DNA sequence: TGTGCCAGCAGCGCTCAATTTGGCCCAGATACGCAGTATTTT.